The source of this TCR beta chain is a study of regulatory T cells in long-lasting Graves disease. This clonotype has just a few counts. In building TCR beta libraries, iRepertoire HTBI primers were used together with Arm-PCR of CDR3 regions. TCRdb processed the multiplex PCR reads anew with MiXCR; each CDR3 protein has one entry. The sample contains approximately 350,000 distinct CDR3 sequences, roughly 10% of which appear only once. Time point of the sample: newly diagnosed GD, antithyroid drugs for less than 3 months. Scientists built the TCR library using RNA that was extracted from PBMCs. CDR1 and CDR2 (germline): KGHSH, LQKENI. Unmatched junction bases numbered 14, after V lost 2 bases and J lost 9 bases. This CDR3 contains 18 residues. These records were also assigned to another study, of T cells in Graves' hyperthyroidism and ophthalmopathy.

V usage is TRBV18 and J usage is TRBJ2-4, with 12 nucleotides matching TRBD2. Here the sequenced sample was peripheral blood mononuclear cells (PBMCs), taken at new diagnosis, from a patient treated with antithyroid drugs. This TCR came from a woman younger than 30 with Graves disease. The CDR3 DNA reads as TGTGCCAGCTCACCAACCCCTCTAGCGGGGGGGCGCCTGGGCATTCAGTACTTC. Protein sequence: CASSPTPLAGGRLGIQYF.